Listed here are 9 T cell receptor beta chains from one sample, sequenced in a study of OX40 agonist ivuxolimab in advanced cancers. Here immunoSEQ multiplex PCR was the method, and the copy in TCRdb shows in-frame clones only, minus some. The table lists around 64,000 clones, roughly 80% of them singletons, with about 7.4% in the top ten. Source: CD4+ or CD8+ T cells sorted from blood, taken in a trial of the OX40 agonist ivuxolimab. Every receptor here comes from an adult with an advanced solid tumor such as melanoma, head and neck, liver or kidney cancer.

The chain links TRBV6-1 to TRBJ1-5; D is undetermined. CDR3 length: 14 residues. V lost 6 bases and J lost 5, with 14 bases in between. Germline V gene sequence: CDR1 MNHNS, CDR2 SASEGT. CDR3 sequence reads: CASRAPGGYQPQHF. CDR3 DNA: TGTGCCAGCAGGGCCCCGGGTGGCTATCAGCCCCAGCATTTT.

The chain carries TRBV6-5 and TRBJ1-6; D gene ambiguous. The CDR3 has 13 amino acids. CDR1 and CDR2 from the germline V gene are MNHEY and SVGAGI. V lost 10 bases to trimming and J lost 13 bases, with 20 bases between them. The CDR3 here is CATQKGPARPLHF. DNA of the CDR3: TGTGCCACCCAAAAAGGACCAGCCCGGCCCCTCCACTTT.

V gene TRBV29-1 combines with J gene TRBJ2-5, with D possibly matching TRBD2 (6 bases). Germline V gene data show CDR1 as SQVTM and CDR2 as ANQGSEA. The CDR3 totals 13 residues. V dropped 5 bases and J dropped 5 bases, with 15 bases sitting between them. Here the CDR3 reads CSVTREARETQYF. CDR3 nucleotide sequence: TGCAGCGTTACGAGGGAGGCGAGGGAGACCCAGTACTTC.

V usage is TRBV30 and J usage is TRBJ2-7; D not certain. V shed 4 bases and J shed 1 base, with 20 bases lying between them. Germline assignment: CDR1 GTSNPN and CDR2 SVGIG (reference sequence). The CDR3 spans 16 residues. The CDR3 loop is CAWNEYGFKGSYEQYF. The DNA of the CDR3 is TGTGCCTGGAACGAGTACGGATTTAAAGGATCCTACGAGCAGTACTTC.

The V gene is TRBV6-5, the J gene TRBJ1-2, with D hard to call. CDR1 and CDR2 from the germline V gene are MNHEY and SVGAGI. This CDR3 has 14 residues. The ends were cut back, 5 bases at V and 5 bases at J, with 15 bases in the middle. The DNA of the CDR3 is TGTGCCAGCAGTACCACTCTCGGATCATATGGCTACACCTTC. This encodes CASSTTLGSYGYTF.

This clone was seen a handful of times. The chain combines TRBV5-4 with TRBJ2-5; no definite D call. The CDR3 is made up of 11 amino acids. Germline loops: CDR1 SGHNT, CDR2 YYREEE (reference sequence). V lost 6 bases and J 4 bases, leaving 7 bases between the germline ends. The CDR3 is CASTFRETQYF. In DNA form, the CDR3 reads TGTGCCAGCACCTTTAGAGAGACCCAGTACTTC.

The V call is TRBV28, the J call TRBJ2-5; no clear D gene. There are 13 residues in the CDR3. CDR1 and CDR2 from the germline V gene are MDHEN and SYDVKM. The V end lost 4 bases, the J end lost 2 bases, and 8 bases lay between the germline ends. The CDR3 sequence is CASSSMRQETQYF. DNA for the CDR3: TGTGCCAGCAGTTCCATGCGGCAAGAGACCCAGTACTTC.

The J gene is TRBJ1-6, the V gene TRBV7-2; D is uncertain. Germline CDR1 is SGHTA and CDR2 is FQGNSA. Trimming took 5 bases from V and 4 from J, leaving 6 bases between them. This CDR3 comprises 13 residues. CDR3 DNA: TGTGCCAGCAGCCCTTCTTATAATTCACCCCTCCACTTT. This encodes CASSPSYNSPLHF.

The J gene is TRBJ2-3, the V gene TRBV5-6; 11 bases agree with TRBD2. This CDR3 is built from 13 residues. CDR1 is SGHDT and CDR2 is YYEEEE in the germline V gene. Unmatched junction bases numbered 6, after V lost 4 bases and J lost 11 bases. CDR3 amino acids: CASSGTSGSRQYF. CDR3 coding DNA: TGTGCCAGCAGCGGAACTAGCGGGAGCCGGCAGTATTTT.